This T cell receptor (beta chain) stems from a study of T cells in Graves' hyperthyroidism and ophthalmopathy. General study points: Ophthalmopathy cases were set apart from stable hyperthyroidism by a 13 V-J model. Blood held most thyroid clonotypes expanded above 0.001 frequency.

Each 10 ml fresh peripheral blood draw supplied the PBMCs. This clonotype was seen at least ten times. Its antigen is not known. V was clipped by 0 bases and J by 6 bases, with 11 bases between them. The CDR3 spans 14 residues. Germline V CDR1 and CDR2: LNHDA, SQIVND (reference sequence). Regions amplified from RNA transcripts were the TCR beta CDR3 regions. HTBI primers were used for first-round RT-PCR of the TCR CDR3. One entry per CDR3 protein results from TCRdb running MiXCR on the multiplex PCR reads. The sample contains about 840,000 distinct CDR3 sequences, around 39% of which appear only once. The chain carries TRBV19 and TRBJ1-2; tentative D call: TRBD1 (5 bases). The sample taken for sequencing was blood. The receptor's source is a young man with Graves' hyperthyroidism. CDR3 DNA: TGTGCCAGTAGTATAGAGGGGACTGTCAATGGCTACACCTTC. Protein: CASSIEGTVNGYTF. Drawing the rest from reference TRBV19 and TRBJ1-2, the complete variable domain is DGGITQSPKYLFRKEGQNVTLSCEQNLNHDAMYWYRQDPGQGLRLIYYSQIVNDFQKGDIAEGYSVSREKKESFPLTVTSAQKNPTAFYLCASSIEGTVNGYTFGSGTRLTVV.